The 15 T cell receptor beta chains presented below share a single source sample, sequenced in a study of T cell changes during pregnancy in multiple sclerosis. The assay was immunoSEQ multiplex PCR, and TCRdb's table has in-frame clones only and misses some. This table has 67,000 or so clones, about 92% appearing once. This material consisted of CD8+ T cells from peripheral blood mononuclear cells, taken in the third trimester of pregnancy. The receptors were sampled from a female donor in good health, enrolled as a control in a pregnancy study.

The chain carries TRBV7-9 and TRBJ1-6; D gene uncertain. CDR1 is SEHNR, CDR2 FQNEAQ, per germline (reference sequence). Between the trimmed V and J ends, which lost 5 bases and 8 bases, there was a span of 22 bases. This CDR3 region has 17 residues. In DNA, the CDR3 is TGTGCCAGCAGCCTACCCTTTATGGGGAGGGAGGATTCACCCCTCCACTTT. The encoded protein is CASSLPFMGREDSPLHF.

The DNA for the CDR3 is TGTGCCAGCAGCTGGACAGGGGGCGAGGAAGGCTACACCTTC. Translation: CASSWTGGEEGYTF. The chain is built from TRBV7-9 and TRBJ1-2, with 11 positions matching TRBD1. Unmatched junction bases numbered 6, after V lost 4 bases and J lost 8 bases. The CDR3 has 14 residues. In germline, CDR1 is SEHNR, CDR2 FQNEAQ (reference sequence).

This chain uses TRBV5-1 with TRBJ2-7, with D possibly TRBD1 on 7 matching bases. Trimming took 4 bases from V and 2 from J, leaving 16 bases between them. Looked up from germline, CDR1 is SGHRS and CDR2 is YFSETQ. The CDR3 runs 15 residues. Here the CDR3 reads CASSVTGERAYEQYF. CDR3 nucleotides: TGCGCCAGCAGCGTCACAGGGGAGCGGGCCTACGAGCAGTACTTC.

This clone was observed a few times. The CDR3 protein is CASSLEAGGGQPQHF. DNA of the CDR3: TGTGCCAGCAGCTTGGAGGCAGGGGGTGGTCAGCCCCAGCATTTT. This rearrangement joins TRBV5-6 to TRBJ1-5; 7 bases map to TRBD1. With 0 bases clipped from V and 6 bases from J, the junction kept 6 bases outside the gene matches. There are 15 residues in the CDR3. Per germline, CDR1 SGHDT and CDR2 YYEEEE.

The CDR3 region has the DNA TGTGCCAGCAGTTTAACAGGGGACCCGGAGGTATATGGCTACACCTTC. Translated: CASSLTGDPEVYGYTF. The chain links TRBV27 to TRBJ1-2; 7 nucleotides agree with TRBD1. The CDR3 is 16 amino acids. The germline V gene encodes CDR1 MNHEY and CDR2 SMNVEV (reference sequence). Trimming at V came to 2 bases and at J to 5 bases, leaving 11 bases not matched to a gene.

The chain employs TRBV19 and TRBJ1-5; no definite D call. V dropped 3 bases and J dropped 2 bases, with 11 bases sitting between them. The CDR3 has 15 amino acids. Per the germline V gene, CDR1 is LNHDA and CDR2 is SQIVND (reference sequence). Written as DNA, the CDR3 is TGTGCCAGTAGTATCTCGCGGGAGGGCAATCAGCCCCAGCATTTT. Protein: CASSISREGNQPQHF.

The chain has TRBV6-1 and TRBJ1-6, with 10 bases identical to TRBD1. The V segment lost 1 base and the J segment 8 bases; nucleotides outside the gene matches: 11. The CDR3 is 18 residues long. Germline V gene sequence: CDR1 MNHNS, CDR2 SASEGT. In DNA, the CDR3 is TGTGCCAGCAGTGAAGAAGGGGGACAGGGGACATTTTATTCACCCCTCCACTTT. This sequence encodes CASSEEGGQGTFYSPLHF.

The CDR3, as DNA: TGTGCCACCAGCACCCCGGGACAGGGTATCGCTGAAGCTTTCTTT. Amino acid sequence: CATSTPGQGIAEAFF. The chain couples TRBV15 to TRBJ1-1; TRBD1 matches at 9 bases. V dropped 4 bases and J dropped 6; count of bases not matched to a gene: 9. In germline, CDR1 is LNHNV, CDR2 YYDKDF (reference sequence). This CDR3 comprises 15 residues.

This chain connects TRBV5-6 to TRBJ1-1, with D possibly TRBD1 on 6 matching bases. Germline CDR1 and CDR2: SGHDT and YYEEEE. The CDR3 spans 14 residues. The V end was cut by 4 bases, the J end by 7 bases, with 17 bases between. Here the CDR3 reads CASSPGDQGIEAFF. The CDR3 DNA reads TGTGCCAGCAGCCCAGGTGACCAGGGGATTGAAGCTTTCTTT.

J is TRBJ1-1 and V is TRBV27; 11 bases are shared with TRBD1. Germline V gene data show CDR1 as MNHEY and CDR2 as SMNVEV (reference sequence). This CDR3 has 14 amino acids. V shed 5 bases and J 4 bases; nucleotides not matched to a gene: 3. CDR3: CASSGGTGGTEAFF. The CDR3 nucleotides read TGTGCCAGCAGTGGCGGGACAGGGGGCACTGAAGCTTTCTTT.

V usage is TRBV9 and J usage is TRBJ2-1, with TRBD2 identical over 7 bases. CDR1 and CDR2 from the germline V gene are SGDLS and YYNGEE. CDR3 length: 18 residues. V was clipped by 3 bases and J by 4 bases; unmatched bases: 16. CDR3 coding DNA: TGTGCCAGCAGCGCCCCTCCCGAGGGGCTAGCGGATTACAATGAGCAGTTCTTC. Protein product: CASSAPPEGLADYNEQFF.

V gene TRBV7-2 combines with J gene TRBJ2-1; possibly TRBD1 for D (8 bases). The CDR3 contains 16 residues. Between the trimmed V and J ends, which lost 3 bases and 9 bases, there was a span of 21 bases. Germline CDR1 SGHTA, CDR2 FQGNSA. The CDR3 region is CASSFYRGGPAGEQFF. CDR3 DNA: TGTGCCAGCAGCTTCTACAGGGGGGGTCCGGCAGGTGAGCAGTTCTTC. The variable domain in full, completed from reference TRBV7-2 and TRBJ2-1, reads GAGVSQSPSNKVTEKGKDVELRCDPISGHTALYWYRQSLGQGLEFLIYFQGNSAPDKSGLPSDRFSAERTGGSVSTLTIQRTQQEDSAVYLCASSFYRGGPAGEQFFGPGTRLTVL.

The CDR3 spells CASSLEMTGGKVDTQYF. As DNA, the CDR3 is TGTGCCAGCAGCTTAGAAATGACAGGGGGCAAGGTGGATACGCAGTATTTT. The V gene is TRBV11-2, the J gene TRBJ2-3; the match to TRBD1 covers 10 bases. This CDR3 comprises 17 residues. J lost 6 bases, V lost 0 bases, and 9 bases had no gene match. Germline values: CDR1 SGHAT, CDR2 FQNNGV.

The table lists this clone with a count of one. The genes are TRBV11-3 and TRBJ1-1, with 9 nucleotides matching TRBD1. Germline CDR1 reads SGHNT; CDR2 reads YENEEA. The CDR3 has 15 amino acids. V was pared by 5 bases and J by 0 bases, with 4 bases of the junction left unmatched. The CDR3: CASSHHRGLNTEAFF. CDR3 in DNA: TGTGCCAGCAGCCACCACAGGGGGCTGAACACTGAAGCTTTCTTT.

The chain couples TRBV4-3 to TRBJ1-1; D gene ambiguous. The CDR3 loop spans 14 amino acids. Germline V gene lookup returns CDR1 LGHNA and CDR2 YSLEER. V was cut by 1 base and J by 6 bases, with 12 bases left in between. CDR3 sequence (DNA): TGCGCCAGCAGCCAAGCAGGAGGTGCGGCTGAAGCTTTCTTT. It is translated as CASSQAGGAAEAFF.